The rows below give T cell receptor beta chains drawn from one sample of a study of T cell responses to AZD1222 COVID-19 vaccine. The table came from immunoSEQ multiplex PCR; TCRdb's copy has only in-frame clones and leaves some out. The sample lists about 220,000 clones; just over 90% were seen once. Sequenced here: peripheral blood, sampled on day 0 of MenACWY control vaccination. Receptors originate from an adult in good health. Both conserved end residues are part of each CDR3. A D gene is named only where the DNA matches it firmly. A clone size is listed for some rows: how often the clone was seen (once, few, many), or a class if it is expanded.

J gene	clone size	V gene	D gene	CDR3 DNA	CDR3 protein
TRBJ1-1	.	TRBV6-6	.	TGTGCCAGCAGACCGGGACATACCGCTGAAGCTTTCTTT	CASRPGHTAEAFF
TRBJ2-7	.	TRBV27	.	TGTGCCAGCAGTTTTCGGGGGGACAGCCACTACGAGCAGTACTTC	CASSFRGDSHYEQYF
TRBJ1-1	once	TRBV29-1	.	TGCAGCGTTGGGAGGCGGTCGGGCACTGAAGCTTTCTTT	CSVGRRSGTEAFF
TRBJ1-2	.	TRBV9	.	TGTGCCAGCAGCGTAGCTAGGGCAGGCTATGGCTACACCTTC	CASSVARAGYGYTF
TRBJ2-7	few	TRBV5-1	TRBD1	TGCGCCAGCAGCTTGGAGGGACAGCGCCCCTTGGCCGGCTCCGAGCAGTACTTC	CASSLEGQRPLAGSEQYF
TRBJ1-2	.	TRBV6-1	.	TGTGCCAGCAGTGAAGGGCCCCCCGCAGGCTACACCTTC	CASSEGPPAGYTF
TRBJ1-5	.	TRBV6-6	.	TGTGCCAGCAGTGGGGGCCTCGGACAGCCCCAGCATTTT	CASSGGLGQPQHF
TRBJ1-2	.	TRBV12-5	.	TGTGCTAGTGGTTTAGGAAACTATGGCTACACCTTC	CASGLGNYGYTF
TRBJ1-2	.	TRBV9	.	TGTGCCAGCAGCGTAGGAGGATTGGAACGCTATGGCTACACCTTC	CASSVGGLERYGYTF
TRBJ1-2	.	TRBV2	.	TGTGCCAGCAGTGAAGGCGGGGTGAATCACTATGGCTACACCTTC	CASSEGGVNHYGYTF